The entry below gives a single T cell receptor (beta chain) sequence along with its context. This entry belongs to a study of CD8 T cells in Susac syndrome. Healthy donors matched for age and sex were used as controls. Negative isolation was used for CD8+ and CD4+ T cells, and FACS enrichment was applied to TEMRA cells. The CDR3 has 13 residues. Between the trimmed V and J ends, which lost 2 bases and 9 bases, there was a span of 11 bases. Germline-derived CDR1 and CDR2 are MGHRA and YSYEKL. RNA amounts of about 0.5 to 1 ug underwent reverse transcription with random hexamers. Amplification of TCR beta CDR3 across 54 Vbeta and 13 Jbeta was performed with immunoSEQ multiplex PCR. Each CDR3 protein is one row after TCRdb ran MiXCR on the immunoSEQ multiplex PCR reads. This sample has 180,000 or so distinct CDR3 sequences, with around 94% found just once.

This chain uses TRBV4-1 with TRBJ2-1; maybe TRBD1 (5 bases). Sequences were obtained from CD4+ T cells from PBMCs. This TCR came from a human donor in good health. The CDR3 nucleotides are TGCGCCAGCAGCCAACCCCTGGACACTGAGCAGTTCTTC. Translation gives CASSQPLDTEQFF.